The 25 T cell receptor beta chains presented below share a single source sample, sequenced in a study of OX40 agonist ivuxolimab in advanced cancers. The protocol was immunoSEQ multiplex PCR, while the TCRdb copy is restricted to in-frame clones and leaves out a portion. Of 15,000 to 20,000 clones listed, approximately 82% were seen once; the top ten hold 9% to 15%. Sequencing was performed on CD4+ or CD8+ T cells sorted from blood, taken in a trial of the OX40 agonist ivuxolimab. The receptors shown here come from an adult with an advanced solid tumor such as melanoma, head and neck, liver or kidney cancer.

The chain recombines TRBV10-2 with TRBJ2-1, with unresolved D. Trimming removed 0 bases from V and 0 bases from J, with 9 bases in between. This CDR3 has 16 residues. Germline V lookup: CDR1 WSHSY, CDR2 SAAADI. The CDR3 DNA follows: TGCGCCAGCAGTGAGTCGATGGGGTACTCCTACAATGAGCAGTTCTTC. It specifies CASSESMGYSYNEQFF.

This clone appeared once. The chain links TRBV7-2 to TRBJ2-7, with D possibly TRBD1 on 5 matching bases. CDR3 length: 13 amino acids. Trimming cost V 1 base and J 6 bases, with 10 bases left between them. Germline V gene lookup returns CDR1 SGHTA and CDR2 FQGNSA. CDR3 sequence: CASSLDRPLEQYF. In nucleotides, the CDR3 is TGTGCCAGCAGCTTAGACAGGCCGCTCGAGCAGTACTTC. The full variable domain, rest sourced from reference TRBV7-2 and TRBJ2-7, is GAGVSQSPSNKVTEKGKDVELRCDPISGHTALYWYRQSLGQGLEFLIYFQGNSAPDKSGLPSDRFSAERTGGSVSTLTIQRTQQEDSAVYLCASSLDRPLEQYFGPGTRLTVT.

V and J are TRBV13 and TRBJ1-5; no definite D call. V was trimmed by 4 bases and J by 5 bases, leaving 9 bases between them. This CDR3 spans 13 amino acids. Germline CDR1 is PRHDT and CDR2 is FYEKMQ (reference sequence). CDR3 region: CASSSSLYQPQHF. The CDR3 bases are TGTGCCAGCAGCTCATCGCTCTATCAGCCCCAGCATTTT.

CDR3 sequence: CAREQGLGENTEAFF. CDR3 DNA: TGTGCCAGGGAACAGGGGCTCGGAGAGAACACTGAAGCTTTCTTT. The J gene is TRBJ1-1, the V gene TRBV27; 7 bases are a match to TRBD1. Germline lookup yields CDR1 MNHEY and CDR2 SMNVEV (reference sequence). The CDR3 is made up of 15 amino acids. Trimming cost V 9 bases and J 1 base; bases outside gene matches: 11.

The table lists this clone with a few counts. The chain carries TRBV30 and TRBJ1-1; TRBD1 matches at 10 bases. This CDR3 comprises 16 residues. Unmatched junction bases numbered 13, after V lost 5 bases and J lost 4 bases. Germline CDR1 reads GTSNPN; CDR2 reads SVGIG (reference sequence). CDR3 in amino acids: CAWDPGQGPPGTEAFF. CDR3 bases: TGTGCCTGGGATCCGGGACAGGGGCCTCCGGGCACTGAAGCTTTCTTT. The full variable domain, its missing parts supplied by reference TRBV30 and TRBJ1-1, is SQTIHQWPATLVQPVGSPLSLECTVEGTSNPNLYWYRQAAGRGLQLLFYSVGIGQISSEVPQNLSASRPQDRQFILSSKKLLLSDSGFYLCAWDPGQGPPGTEAFFGQGTRLTVV.

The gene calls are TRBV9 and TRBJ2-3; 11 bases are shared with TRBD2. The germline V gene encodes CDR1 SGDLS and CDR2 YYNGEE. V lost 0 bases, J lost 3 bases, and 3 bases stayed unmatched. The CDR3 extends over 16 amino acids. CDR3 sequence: CASSVDSGRATDTQYF. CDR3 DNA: TGTGCCAGCAGCGTAGATAGCGGGAGGGCTACAGATACGCAGTATTTT.

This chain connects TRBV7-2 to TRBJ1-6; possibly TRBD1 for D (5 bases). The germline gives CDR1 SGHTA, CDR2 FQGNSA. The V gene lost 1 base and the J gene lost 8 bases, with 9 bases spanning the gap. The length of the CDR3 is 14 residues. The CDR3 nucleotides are TGTGCCAGCAGCTTAGAGGGAGGGGATTCACCCCTCCACTTT. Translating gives CASSLEGGDSPLHF.

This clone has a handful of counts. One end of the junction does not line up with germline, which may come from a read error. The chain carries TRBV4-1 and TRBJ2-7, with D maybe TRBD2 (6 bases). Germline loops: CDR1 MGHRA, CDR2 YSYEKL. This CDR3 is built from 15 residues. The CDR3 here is CASSQDGGRVYEQYF. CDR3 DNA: TGTGCCAGCAGCCAAGATGGGGGGAGAGTCTACGAGCAGTACTTC.

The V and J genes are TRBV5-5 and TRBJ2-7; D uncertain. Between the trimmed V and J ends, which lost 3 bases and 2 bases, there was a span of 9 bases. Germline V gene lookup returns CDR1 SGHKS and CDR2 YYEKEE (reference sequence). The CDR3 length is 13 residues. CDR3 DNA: TGTGCCAGCAGCTGGACGGGCCCCTACGAGCAGTACTTC. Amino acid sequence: CASSWTGPYEQYF.

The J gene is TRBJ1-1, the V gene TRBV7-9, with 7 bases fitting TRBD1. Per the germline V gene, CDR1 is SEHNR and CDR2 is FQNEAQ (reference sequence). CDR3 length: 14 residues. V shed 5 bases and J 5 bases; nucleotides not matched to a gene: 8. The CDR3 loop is CASSIGQAGTEAFF. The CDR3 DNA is TGTGCCAGCAGCATCGGACAGGCGGGGACTGAAGCTTTCTTT. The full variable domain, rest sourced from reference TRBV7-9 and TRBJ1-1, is DTGVSQNPRHKITKRGQNVTFRCDPISEHNRLYWYRQTLGQGPEFLTYFQNEAQLEKSRLLSDRFSAERPKGSFSTLEIQRTEQGDSAMYLCASSIGQAGTEAFFGQGTRLTVV.

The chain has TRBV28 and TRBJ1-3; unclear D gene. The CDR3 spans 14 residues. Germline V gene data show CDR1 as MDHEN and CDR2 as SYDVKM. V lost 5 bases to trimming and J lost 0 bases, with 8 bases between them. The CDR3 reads CASSTTASGNTIYF. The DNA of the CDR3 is TGTGCCAGCAGTACTACAGCCTCTGGAAACACCATATATTTT.

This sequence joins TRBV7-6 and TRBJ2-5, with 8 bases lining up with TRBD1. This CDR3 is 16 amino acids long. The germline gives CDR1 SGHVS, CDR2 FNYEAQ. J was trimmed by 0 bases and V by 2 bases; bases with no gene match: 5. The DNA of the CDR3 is TGTGCCAGCAGCTTACTGGACAGGGCCCACCAAGAGACCCAGTACTTC. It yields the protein CASSLLDRAHQETQYF.

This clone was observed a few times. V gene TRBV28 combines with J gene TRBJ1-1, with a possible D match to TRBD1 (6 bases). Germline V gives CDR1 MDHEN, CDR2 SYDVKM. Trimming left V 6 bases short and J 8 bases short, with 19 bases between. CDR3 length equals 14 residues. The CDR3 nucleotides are TGTGCCAGCAGCCGGCCCGGCGACAGGTACGAAGCTTTCTTT. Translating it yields CASSRPGDRYEAFF.

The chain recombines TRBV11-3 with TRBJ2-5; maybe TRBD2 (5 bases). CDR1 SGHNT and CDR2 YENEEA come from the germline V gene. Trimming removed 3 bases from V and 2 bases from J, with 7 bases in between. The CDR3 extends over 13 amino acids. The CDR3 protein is CASSFRLQETQYF. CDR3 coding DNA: TGTGCCAGCAGCTTCCGACTACAAGAGACCCAGTACTTC.

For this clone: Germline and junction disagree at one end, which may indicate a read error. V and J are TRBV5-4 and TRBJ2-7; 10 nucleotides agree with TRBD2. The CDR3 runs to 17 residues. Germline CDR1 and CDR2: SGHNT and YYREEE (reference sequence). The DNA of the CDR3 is TGCGCCAGCAGCCAAGCCCCCTGGACTAGCGGCTCCTACGAGCAGTACTTC. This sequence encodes CASSQAPWTSGSYEQYF.

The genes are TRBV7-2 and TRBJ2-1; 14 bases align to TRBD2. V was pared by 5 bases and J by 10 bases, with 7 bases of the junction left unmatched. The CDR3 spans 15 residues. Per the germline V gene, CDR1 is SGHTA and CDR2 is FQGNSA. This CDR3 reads CASSPWTSGRTEQFF. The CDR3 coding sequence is TGTGCCAGCAGCCCTTGGACTAGCGGGAGGACGGAGCAGTTCTTC.

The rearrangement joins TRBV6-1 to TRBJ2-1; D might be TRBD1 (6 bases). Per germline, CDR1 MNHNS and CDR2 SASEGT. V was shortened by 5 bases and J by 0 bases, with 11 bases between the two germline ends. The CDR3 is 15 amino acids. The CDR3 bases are TGTGCCAGCAGTTTCACAGGGATCTCCTACAATGAGCAGTTCTTC. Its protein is CASSFTGISYNEQFF.

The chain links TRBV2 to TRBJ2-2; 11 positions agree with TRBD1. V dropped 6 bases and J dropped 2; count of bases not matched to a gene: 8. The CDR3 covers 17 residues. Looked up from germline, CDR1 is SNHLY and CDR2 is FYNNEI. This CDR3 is CASRSPDRGPNTGELFF. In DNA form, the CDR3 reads TGTGCCAGCAGATCTCCGGACAGGGGGCCTAACACCGGGGAGCTGTTTTTT.

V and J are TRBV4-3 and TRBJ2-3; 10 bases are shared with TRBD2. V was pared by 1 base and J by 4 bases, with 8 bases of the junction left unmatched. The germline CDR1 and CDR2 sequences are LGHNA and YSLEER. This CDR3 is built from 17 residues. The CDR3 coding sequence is TGCGCCAGCAGCCAAGCAGCTAGCGGGAGTGGTTCAGATACGCAGTATTTT. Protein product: CASSQAASGSGSDTQYF.

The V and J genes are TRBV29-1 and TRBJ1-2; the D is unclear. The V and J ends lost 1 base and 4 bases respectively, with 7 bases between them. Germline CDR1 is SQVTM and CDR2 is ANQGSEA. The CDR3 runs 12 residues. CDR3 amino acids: CSVEGFGYGYTF. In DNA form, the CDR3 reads TGCAGCGTTGAAGGTTTCGGCTATGGCTACACCTTC.

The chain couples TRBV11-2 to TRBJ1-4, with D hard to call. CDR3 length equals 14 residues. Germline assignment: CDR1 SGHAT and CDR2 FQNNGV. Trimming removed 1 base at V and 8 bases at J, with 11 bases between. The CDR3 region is CASSLGPGAEKLFF. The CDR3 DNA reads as TGTGCCAGCAGCTTAGGACCGGGAGCGGAAAAACTGTTTTTT.

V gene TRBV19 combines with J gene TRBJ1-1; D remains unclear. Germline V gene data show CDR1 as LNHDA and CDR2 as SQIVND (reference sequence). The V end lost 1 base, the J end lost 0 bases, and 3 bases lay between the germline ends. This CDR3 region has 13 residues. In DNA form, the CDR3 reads TGTGCCAGTAGTATAGGGATGAACACTGAAGCTTTCTTT. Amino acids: CASSIGMNTEAFF. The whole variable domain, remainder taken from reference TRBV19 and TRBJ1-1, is DGGITQSPKYLFRKEGQNVTLSCEQNLNHDAMYWYRQDPGQGLRLIYYSQIVNDFQKGDIAEGYSVSREKKESFPLTVTSAQKNPTAFYLCASSIGMNTEAFFGQGTRLTVV.

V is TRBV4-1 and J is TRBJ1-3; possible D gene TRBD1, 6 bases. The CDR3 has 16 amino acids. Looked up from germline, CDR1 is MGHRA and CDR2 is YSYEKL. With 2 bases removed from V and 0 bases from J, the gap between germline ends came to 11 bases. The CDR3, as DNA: TGCGCCAGCAGCCAAACGACAGGTGCCTCTGGAAACACCATATATTTT. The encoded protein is CASSQTTGASGNTIYF.

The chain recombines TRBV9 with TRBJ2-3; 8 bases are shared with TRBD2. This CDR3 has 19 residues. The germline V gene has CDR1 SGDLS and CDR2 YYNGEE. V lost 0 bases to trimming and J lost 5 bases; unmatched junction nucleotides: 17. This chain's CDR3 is CASSVAGGWLAGSGDTQYF. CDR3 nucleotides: TGTGCCAGCAGCGTAGCTGGCGGTTGGCTAGCGGGTTCGGGAGATACGCAGTATTTT.

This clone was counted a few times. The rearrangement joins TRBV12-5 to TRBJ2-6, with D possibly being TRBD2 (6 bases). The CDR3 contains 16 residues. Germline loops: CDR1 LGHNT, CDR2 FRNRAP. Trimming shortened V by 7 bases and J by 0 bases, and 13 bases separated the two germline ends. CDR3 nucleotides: TGTGCTAGTGCCGAAACCGGGGGCTCTGGGGCCAACGTCCTGACTTTC. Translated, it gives CASAETGGSGANVLTF.